This T cell receptor (beta chain) derives from a study of cytomegalovirus exposure and HLA in healthy donors. Overall study findings and caveats: A later analysis linked a missense variant in DCLRE1C to the trimming of TCR beta V and J genes.

The PCR made use of 60 Vbeta and 13 Jbeta primers. Some clones are missing from TCRdb's copy, which holds only in-frame ones; the method was immunoSEQ multiplex PCR. Among approximately 120,000 clones listed, roughly 81% were seen once. The CDR3 has 14 amino acids. From germline, CDR1 is MNHEY and CDR2 SMNVEV (reference sequence). V lost 5 bases to trimming and J lost 13 bases, with 21 bases between them. On this clone itself: What it binds is not known.

Input material: PBMCs. This chain uses TRBV27 with TRBJ2-1, with D tentatively TRBD2 (6 bases). This TCR was sampled from a woman aged 30 to 39 in good health and CMV-seronegative. The CDR3 nucleotides are TGTGCCAGCAGTCCCCGAGTTTTGGCGGGGCGACAGTTCTTC. This encodes CASSPRVLAGRQFF.